This TCR beta chain is drawn from a study of OX40 agonist ivuxolimab in advanced cancers. Sequenced by immunoSEQ multiplex PCR; TCRdb stores in-frame clones only, minus some. This sample has tens of thousands of clones, with approximately 85% found just once. The sequence was collected from an adult with an advanced solid tumor such as melanoma, head and neck, liver or kidney cancer. The sample was CD4+ or CD8+ T cells sorted from blood, taken in a trial of the OX40 agonist ivuxolimab.

This CDR3 reads CASSPQGAITDTQYF. In nucleotides, the CDR3 is TGTGCCAGCAGCCCACAGGGGGCCATCACAGATACGCAGTATTTT. This sequence joins TRBV7-3 and TRBJ2-3, with 9 positions matching TRBD1. CDR3 length: 15 residues. Germline V gene sequence: CDR1 SGHTA, CDR2 FQGTGA. Trimming cost V 5 bases and J 2 bases; bases outside gene matches: 5. The entire variable domain, with the rest obtained from reference TRBV7-3 and TRBJ2-3, is as follows: GAGVSQTPSNKVTEKGKYVELRCDPISGHTALYWYRQSLGQGPEFLIYFQGTGAADDSGLPNDRFFAVRPEGSVSTLKIQRTERGDSAVYLCASSPQGAITDTQYFGPGTRLTVL.